The source of this TCR beta chain is a study of cytomegalovirus exposure and HLA in healthy donors. This clone has only one observation. Its antigen is currently unknown. This CDR3 has 14 residues. Germline lookup yields CDR1 WSHSY and CDR2 SAAADI. V shed 6 bases and J 5 bases; nucleotides not matched to a gene: 5. General observations from the study: Specificity of three CMV-associated chains for CMV antigens was verified in vitro.

Use of 60 Vbeta and 13 Jbeta primers characterized the PCR. The data were produced by immunoSEQ multiplex PCR, yet TCRdb's version contains in-frame clones alone and is incomplete. The sample has over 140,000 clones, 80% seen once; the top ten hold about 2.5%. Input material: PBMCs. The gene calls are TRBV10-2 and TRBJ2-2; 8 bases agree with TRBD1. The source is a man aged 50 to 59 in good health and CMV-seronegative. In DNA form, the CDR3 reads TGCGCCAGCAGGAGATACAGGGGGACCGGGGAGCTGTTTTTT. This translates into CASRRYRGTGELFF.